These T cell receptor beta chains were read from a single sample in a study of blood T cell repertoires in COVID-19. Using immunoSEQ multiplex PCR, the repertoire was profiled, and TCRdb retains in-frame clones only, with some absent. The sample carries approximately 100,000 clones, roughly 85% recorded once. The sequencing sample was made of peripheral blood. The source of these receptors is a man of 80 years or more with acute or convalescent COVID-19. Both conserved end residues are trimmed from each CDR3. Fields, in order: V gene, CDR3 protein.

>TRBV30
AWSPIAGGVEF
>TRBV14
ASSQDILAGVNTEAF
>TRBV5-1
ASRRQRDTEAF
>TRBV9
ASSDKGQGRTGELF
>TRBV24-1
ATSDRRVSTDTQY
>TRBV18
ASSPGTGNGYT
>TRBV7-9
ASSFFGSGSGYT
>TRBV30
AWSGDRPSSYNSPLH
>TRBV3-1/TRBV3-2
ASSLQTSAGNTIY
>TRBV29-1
SAEVAADTQY
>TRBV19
ASSILQMNTEAF
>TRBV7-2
ASSLALTGLSNYGYT
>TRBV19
ASSIVTSGSSTDTQY
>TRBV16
ASRGQGAYEQY
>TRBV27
ASSIRLAGGNNEQF
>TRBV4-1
ASSQEPRRRGTSTDTQY
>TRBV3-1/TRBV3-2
ASSRTGQPNQPQH
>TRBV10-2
ASSAVGLAGGAGETQY
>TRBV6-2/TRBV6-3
ASSETPGLHYNEQF
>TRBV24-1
ATSDDPGQGDEQF
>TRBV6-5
ASSYSGGGISVPLH
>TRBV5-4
ASSLTSGSRTDTQY
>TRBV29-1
SGGQGLNYGYT
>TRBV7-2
ASSLGLAGGHNEQF
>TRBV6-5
ASSSKIGTVNTEAF
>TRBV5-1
ASSLAGTSGRQQF
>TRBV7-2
ASSSGGSDLYGYT
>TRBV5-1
ASRPGQGAGETQY
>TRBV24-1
ATSDDGTGGNYGYT
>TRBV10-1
ASSVGTSGSDEQY
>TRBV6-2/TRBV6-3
ASSSLSGNTEAF
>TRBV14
ASSPTGRGSPLH
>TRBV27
ASSSDRGGSPLH
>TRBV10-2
ASRDGGNTEAF
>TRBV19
ATGGSGSFQETQY
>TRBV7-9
ASSSRTGGREKLF
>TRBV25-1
ASSLGHTLEQY
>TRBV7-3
ASSVSRVTNTEAF
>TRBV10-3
AISDQGSNTEAF
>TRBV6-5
ASSSGTGYPYEQY
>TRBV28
ASSRGSNTGELF
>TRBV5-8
ASSPVFGTYENSPLH
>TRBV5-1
ASSGSGGINEKLF
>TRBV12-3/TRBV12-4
ASKRGLNYEQY
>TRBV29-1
SVEWAINQPQH
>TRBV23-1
ASSPNQTGVKNTEAF
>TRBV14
ASSQVGAGATIY
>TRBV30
AYPSRGDYGYT
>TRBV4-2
ASSQVGLAGGRQQY
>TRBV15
ATSRVDRRETQY
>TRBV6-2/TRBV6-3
ASSSAGGGYT
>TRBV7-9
ASSTGGGKPQH